The 29 T cell receptor beta chains given below trace back to one sample, sequenced in a study of regulatory T cells in long-lasting Graves disease. CDR3 regions were amplified by Arm-PCR using iRepertoire HTBI primers to build TCR beta libraries. Using its own MiXCR run on the multiplex PCR reads, TCRdb lists one record per CDR3 protein. The sample contains roughly 350,000 distinct CDR3 sequences, around 17% of which appear only once. Specified time point: newly diagnosed GD, antithyroid drugs for less than 3 months. PBMC RNA served as the TCR library source. These data also formed part of another study, on T cells in Graves' hyperthyroidism and ophthalmopathy.

This specimen consisted of peripheral blood mononuclear cells (PBMCs), obtained at new diagnosis, from a patient treated with antithyroid drugs. The receptors shown here come from a man aged 40-49 years with Graves disease.

In this sample, this clonotype turned up many times. V usage is TRBV19 and J usage is TRBJ1-1, with 9 bases matching TRBD1. The germline V gene has CDR1 LNHDA and CDR2 SQIVND (reference sequence). The CDR3 extends over 13 amino acids. Unmatched junction bases numbered 3, after V lost 5 bases and J lost 5 bases. CDR3 sequence reads: CASSVGQGTEAFF. The DNA for the CDR3 is TGTGCCAGTAGTGTGGGACAGGGTACTGAAGCTTTCTTT.

This clonotype was seen repeatedly, ten times or more. The genes are TRBV28 and TRBJ2-1; D may correspond to TRBD1 or TRBD2 (5 bases each). Germline CDR1 MDHEN, CDR2 SYDVKM. The CDR3 has 11 amino acids. Trimming shortened V by 4 bases and J by 13 bases, and 11 bases separated the two germline ends. CDR3 coding DNA: TGTGCCAGCAGTTACCGGGACCCTCAGTTCTTC. It specifies CASSYRDPQFF.

The table lists this clonotype with many counts. This sequence joins TRBV5-1 and TRBJ1-1, with D possibly TRBD1 on 6 matching bases. The CDR3 consists of 14 residues. The V end lost 8 bases, the J end lost 0 bases, and 14 bases lay between the germline ends. Germline lookup yields CDR1 SGHRS and CDR2 YFSETQ. As DNA, the CDR3 is TGCGCCAGTGGCTTGGGGGGCCTGAACACTGAAGCTTTCTTT. Translated, it gives CASGLGGLNTEAFF.

The sample holds many counts of this clonotype. The chain uses TRBV12-3 or TRBV12-4 and TRBJ2-1; TRBD2 matches at 10 bases. The V and J ends lost 5 bases and 9 bases, in that order; junction bases with no gene match: 13. The CDR3 has 16 residues. Here the CDR3 reads CASSPEAGGLQGEQFF. CDR3 in DNA: TGTGCCAGCAGTCCTGAAGCGGGGGGGCTCCAGGGTGAGCAGTTCTTC.

This clonotype has ten or more counts. Here the CDR3 DNA reads TGTGCCAGCAGTTACTCGAGACCGAACACTGAAGCTTTCTTT. Its protein product is CASSYSRPNTEAFF. The J gene is TRBJ1-1, the V gene TRBV6-2 or TRBV6-3; D remains unclear. Germline CDR1 is MNHEY and CDR2 is SVGEGT. Trimming took 0 bases from V and 1 from J, leaving 6 bases between them. This CDR3 is 14 amino acids long.

This clonotype was picked up many times. This chain connects TRBV20-1 to TRBJ2-1; 12 bases line up with TRBD1. J gave up 6 bases and V 3 bases, and 12 bases lay outside the gene matches. CDR3 length: 17 amino acids. In germline, CDR1 is DFQATT, CDR2 SNEGSKA (reference sequence). This CDR3 is CSARRGTGGLGFNEQFF. The CDR3 DNA reads TGCAGTGCTAGGCGCGGGACAGGGGGCTTGGGGTTCAATGAGCAGTTCTTC.

V gene TRBV19 combines with J gene TRBJ1-5; no clear D. V was clipped by 7 bases and J by 0 bases, with 13 bases between them. The CDR3 totals 15 residues. Germline values: CDR1 LNHDA, CDR2 SQIVND (reference sequence). The CDR3 loop reads CASTIQVYSNQPQHF. CDR3 nucleotides: TGTGCCAGTACCATACAAGTTTATAGCAATCAGCCCCAGCATTTT.

The rearrangement uses TRBV27 and TRBJ1-1; 9 positions agree with TRBD1. V gave up 5 bases and J gave up 3 bases; unmatched junction bases: 16. Germline V gives CDR1 MNHEY, CDR2 SMNVEV (reference sequence). This CDR3 region has 18 residues. CDR3 nucleotide sequence: TGTGCCAGCAGTCCATACCCTCCGGGACAGGGTATGGACACTGAAGCTTTCTTT. This gives the protein CASSPYPPGQGMDTEAFF.

The CDR3 is CASSFRGRYVDEQFF. CDR3 bases: TGTGCCAGCAGCTTTAGGGGGCGCTATGTGGATGAGCAGTTCTTC. The chain employs TRBV7-3 and TRBJ2-1; TRBD1 matches 7 bases. The germline V gene has CDR1 SGHTA and CDR2 FQGTGA. The CDR3 covers 15 residues. V trimming: 3 bases; J trimming: 8 bases; junction bases outside the gene matches: 10.

This clonotype was found many times. The chain couples TRBV5-6 to TRBJ1-5, with 10 bases fitting TRBD1. Germline CDR1 SGHDT, CDR2 YYEEEE. The CDR3 has 16 residues. The V gene end was trimmed by 4 bases and the J gene end by 2 bases; junction bases not matched to a gene: 6. The chain's CDR3 is CASSQAGTGGNQPQHF. The DNA of the CDR3 is TGTGCCAGCAGCCAGGCCGGGACAGGGGGCAATCAGCCCCAGCATTTT.

This clonotype was counted between two and nine times. The gene calls are TRBV2 and TRBJ2-2; 11 positions match TRBD2. This CDR3 region has 16 residues. Per germline, CDR1 SNHLY and CDR2 FYNNEI. The V segment lost 3 bases and the J segment 4 bases; nucleotides outside the gene matches: 4. CDR3 sequence reads: CASSESSGGFTGELFF. In DNA form, the CDR3 reads TGTGCCAGCAGTGAGTCTAGCGGGGGGTTCACCGGGGAGCTGTTTTTT. The whole variable domain, filled in from reference TRBV2 and TRBJ2-2, reads EPEVTQTPSHQVTQMGQEVILRCVPISNHLYFYWYRQILGQKVEFLVSFYNNEISEKSEIFDDQFSVERPDGSNFTLKIRSTKLEDSAMYFCASSESSGGFTGELFFGEGSRLTVL.

This clonotype was seen at least ten times. The chain employs TRBV3-1 and TRBJ2-7; D is tentatively TRBD1 or TRBD2 (7 bases each). Trimming took 3 bases from V and 8 from J, leaving 14 bases between them. Germline CDR1 LGHDT, CDR2 YNNKEL (reference sequence). The CDR3 loop spans 13 amino acids. The CDR3 DNA sequence: TGTGCCAGCAGCCAGCCAGGGGGGGCCAAGCAGTACTTC. As protein: CASSQPGGAKQYF.

In this sample, this clonotype turned up a few times. The V call is TRBV5-1, the J call TRBJ1-5; maybe TRBD1 (6 bases). Trimming removed 0 bases at V and 4 bases at J, with 11 bases between. The length of the CDR3 is 15 residues. Per the germline V gene, CDR1 is SGHRS and CDR2 is YFSETQ. The chain's CDR3 is CASSLDGTKNQPQHF. The DNA for the CDR3 is TGCGCCAGCAGCTTGGATGGGACAAAAAATCAGCCCCAGCATTTT.

At least ten counts were recorded for this clonotype. The V call is TRBV27, the J call TRBJ1-1, with no clear D. The CDR3 has 14 residues. The germline CDR1 and CDR2 sequences are MNHEY and SMNVEV (reference sequence). V was pared by 6 bases and J by 6 bases, with 17 bases between. CDR3 sequence: CASRPQSLTAEAFF. In nucleotides, the CDR3 is TGTGCCAGCAGGCCGCAATCTCTGACGGCTGAAGCTTTCTTT.

Note on this clonotype: This sequence may be a read error, since a much larger clone differs from it by one base. This chain links TRBV27 with TRBJ2-1; 14 bases fit TRBD2. The CDR3 consists of 19 residues. Germline values: CDR1 MNHEY, CDR2 SMNVEV (reference sequence). CDR3 amino acids: CASTYRPGLAGASFNEQFF. The CDR3, as DNA: TGTGCCAGCACCTACCGTCCGGGACTAGCGGGGGCCTCCTTCAATGAGCAGTTCTTC.

This clonotype showed up many times. The rearrangement uses TRBV30 and TRBJ1-5; no definite D call. This CDR3 has 14 residues. Between the trimmed V and J ends, which lost 0 bases and 5 bases, there was a span of 11 bases. Per the germline V gene, CDR1 is GTSNPN and CDR2 is SVGIG (reference sequence). The CDR3 sequence: CAWSVSTEHQPQHF. The CDR3 DNA is TGTGCCTGGAGTGTAAGCACAGAACATCAGCCCCAGCATTTT.

Comment on this clonotype: The junction differs from germline at one of its ends, possibly a read error. The chain has TRBV2 and TRBJ1-2, with TRBD1 matching over 8 bases. Germline-derived CDR1 and CDR2 are SNHLY and FYNNEI. The CDR3 extends over 14 amino acids. The chain's CDR3 is CVSSVRQGPDGYTF. The CDR3 DNA reads as TGTGTCAGCAGTGTACGACAGGGGCCGGATGGCTACACCTTC.

This clonotype was detected ten times or more. Here the CDR3 DNA reads TGTGCCACCAGCAGACAAGGACAGGGCTTTTCGGATACGCAGTATTTT. Translated, it gives CATSRQGQGFSDTQYF. The chain combines TRBV15 with TRBJ2-3, with 8 bases fitting TRBD1. The CDR3 loop spans 16 amino acids. The V segment lost 2 bases and the J segment 6 bases; nucleotides outside the gene matches: 10. In germline, CDR1 is LNHNV, CDR2 YYDKDF (reference sequence). The whole variable domain, filled in from reference TRBV15 and TRBJ2-3, reads DAMVIQNPRYQVTQFGKPVTLSCSQTLNHNVMYWYQQKSSQAPKLLFHYYDKDFNNEADTPDNFQSRRPNTSFCFLDIRSPGLGDTAMYLCATSRQGQGFSDTQYFGPGTRLTVL.

This clonotype was observed at least ten times. V usage is TRBV20-1 and J usage is TRBJ2-1; TRBD2 matches 10 bases. Germline V CDR1 and CDR2: DFQATT, SNEGSKA (reference sequence). This CDR3 is 19 amino acids long. The ends lost 1 base at V and 0 bases at J; junction bases unmatched: 12. CDR3 DNA: TGCAGTGCTAGAGTAGGGATTAGCGGGGGGCCAAGCTCCTACAATGAGCAGTTCTTC. Translation gives CSARVGISGGPSSYNEQFF.

Worth noting for this clonotype: This could be a read error, since a much larger clone is one nucleotide away. The chain joins TRBV7-9 to TRBJ1-5; D gene ambiguous. The CDR3 loop spans 13 amino acids. Per the germline V gene, CDR1 is SEHNR and CDR2 is FQNEAQ (reference sequence). Between the trimmed V and J ends, which lost 3 bases and 3 bases, there was a span of 6 bases. In DNA, the CDR3 is TGTGCCAGCAGCTTCGGGGACAATCAGCCCCAGCATTTT. Translating gives CASSFGDNQPQHF.

The chain uses TRBV15 and TRBJ1-2, with a weak D call TRBD1 (5 bases). The CDR3 loop spans 17 amino acids. V was cut by 5 bases and J by 5 bases, with 24 bases left in between. Germline V gene lookup returns CDR1 LNHNV and CDR2 YYDKDF (reference sequence). The CDR3 coding sequence is TGTGCCACCAGCGATCTCCGACAGTCAGGCAAGGCGTATGGCTACACCTTC. It specifies CATSDLRQSGKAYGYTF.

This clonotype appeared a few times. In DNA form, the CDR3 reads TGCGCCAGCAGCTTGGGAATTACTGGAAACACCATATATTTT. It yields the protein CASSLGITGNTIYF. The chain recombines TRBV5-1 with TRBJ1-3; D is uncertain. The germline gives CDR1 SGHRS, CDR2 YFSETQ. Between the trimmed V and J ends, which lost 0 bases and 2 bases, there was a span of 6 bases. The CDR3 totals 14 residues.

This clonotype was found a few times. The CDR3 reads CASSEEGLGNQPQHF. The CDR3 DNA sequence: TGTGCCAGCAGTGAGGAGGGGTTGGGCAATCAGCCCCAGCATTTT. The V gene is TRBV2, the J gene TRBJ1-5; the D gene is possibly TRBD1 (5 bases). The germline CDR1 and CDR2 sequences are SNHLY and FYNNEI. Trimming left V 3 bases short and J 2 bases short, with 11 bases between. The CDR3 is made up of 15 amino acids.

This clonotype was found a few times. The chain has TRBV7-2 and TRBJ2-1; D call uncertain. The J call may be in error: the DNA end matches TRBJ2-5 better. The germline gives CDR1 SGHTA, CDR2 FQGNSA. The CDR3 has 12 amino acids. CDR3 bases: TGTGCCAGCTGCCGGGCACAAGAGACCCAGTACTTC. This codes for CASCRAQETQYF.

Ten or more counts support this clonotype. The V gene is TRBV24-1, the J gene TRBJ1-2; D not certain. From germline, CDR1 is KGHDR and CDR2 SFDVKD. V shed 5 bases and J shed 3 bases, with 9 bases lying between them. This CDR3 is 13 amino acids long. The CDR3 region is CATSVAQDYGYTF. CDR3 coding DNA: TGTGCCACCAGTGTCGCTCAGGACTATGGCTACACCTTC.

Only a few counts were recorded for this clonotype. The germline gene is not matched at one end of the junction; a read error may be the cause. This chain uses TRBV7-9 with TRBJ2-3; 8 nucleotides align to TRBD2. The CDR3 totals 14 residues. Germline CDR1 reads SEHNR; CDR2 reads FQNEAQ (reference sequence). The CDR3 nucleotides read TGTGCCAGCAGTTTAGCGGGATACACAGATACGCAGTATTTT. Translated: CASSLAGYTDTQYF.

As regards this clonotype: This may come from a read error, since a much larger clone is one base off. This rearrangement joins TRBV12-3 or TRBV12-4 to TRBJ2-6; D remains ambiguous. There are 15 residues in the CDR3. V lost 3 bases and J lost 0, with 6 bases in between. The CDR3, as DNA: TGTGCCAGCAGTTTTACGGGCTCTGGGGCCAACGTCCTGACTTTC. Translated: CASSFTGSGANVLTF.

This clonotype occurred many times. The chain is built from TRBV10-3 and TRBJ2-3, with 15 bases that match TRBD2. V trimming: 2 bases; J trimming: 5 bases; junction bases outside the gene matches: 8. Germline V gene lookup returns CDR1 ENHRY and CDR2 SYGVKD. CDR3 length equals 18 residues. The CDR3 region has the DNA TGTGCCATCAGTGAGCCCCGGACTAGCGGGGGGGCTGGAGATACGCAGTATTTT. Translated, it gives CAISEPRTSGGAGDTQYF.

The V and J genes are TRBV14 and TRBJ1-6, with unresolved D. From germline, CDR1 is SGHDN and CDR2 FVKESK. V shed 1 base and J shed 10 bases, with 8 bases lying between them. This CDR3 is 13 amino acids long. CDR3 region: CASSQVRASPLHF. The CDR3 region has the DNA TGTGCCAGCAGCCAAGTCCGCGCGTCACCCCTCCACTTT.